This T cell receptor (beta chain) emerged from a study of blood T cell repertoires in COVID-19. Only in-frame clones appear in the TCRdb table, and some are missing; sequencing was by immunoSEQ multiplex PCR. The sample holds under 150,000 clones, around 84% seen once. V shed 4 bases and J 4 bases; nucleotides not matched to a gene: 6. This CDR3 comprises 15 residues. The germline V gene has CDR1 ENHRY and CDR2 SYGVKD. Sequenced sample: PBMCs or T cells enriched from blood (not recorded which). The chain is built from TRBV10-3 and TRBJ2-3; 9 nucleotides agree with TRBD2. This TCR was recovered from a woman between 45 and 65 years old who had been exposed to COVID-19. CDR3 sequence reads: CAISGSSGDPDTQYF. CDR3 nucleotides: TGTGCCATCAGTGGTTCTAGCGGGGATCCAGATACGCAGTATTTT.